The T cell receptor beta chain under discussion was sequenced for a study of OX40 agonist ivuxolimab in advanced cancers. About the study: The patients' treatment was ivuxolimab, an agonistic anti-OX40 (CD134) antibody. Study-level results: Patients who responded partially at 0.1-3.0 mg/kg showed clonal expansion ranking among the lowest.

As to this clone: The antigen is not known.

Clones were read by immunoSEQ multiplex PCR, and TCRdb kept only the in-frame ones, dropping some. This sample has 70,000 or so clones; just over 85% occur once, and the top ten carry under 3%. Trimming left V 3 bases short and J 0 bases short, with 4 bases between. The CDR3 loop spans 13 amino acids. Per the germline V gene, CDR1 is SGHRS and CDR2 is YFSETQ. The receptor comes from an adult with an advanced solid tumor such as melanoma, head and neck, liver or kidney cancer. The chain uses TRBV5-1 and TRBJ1-3; D unclear. Sequencing was performed on CD4+ or CD8+ T cells sorted from blood, taken in a trial of the OX40 agonist ivuxolimab. CDR3 region: CASSSTSGNTIYF. CDR3 in DNA: TGCGCCAGCAGCTCGACCTCTGGAAACACCATATATTTT.